These 13 T cell receptor beta chains came from one sample sequenced in a study of blood T cell repertoires in COVID-19. Sequenced by immunoSEQ multiplex PCR; TCRdb stores in-frame clones only, minus some. Altogether about 300,000 clones are present, around 84% being singletons, with the ten largest covering about 4.2%. The specimen was PBMCs or T cells enriched from blood (not recorded which). Receptors originate from a man aged 25-40 years who had recovered from COVID-19.

This chain joins TRBV18 and TRBJ2-5; D remains unclear. The CDR3 sequence is 13 residues long. V was clipped by 8 bases and J by 2 bases, with 12 bases between them. The germline gives CDR1 KGHSH, CDR2 LQKENI. The CDR3 nucleotides read TGTGCCAGCGCAAGCTCTGCTCAAGAGACCCAGTACTTC. Its protein product is CASASSAQETQYF.

J is TRBJ1-6 and V is TRBV10-3; 7 nucleotides match TRBD1. This CDR3 comprises 12 residues. Trimming cost V 4 bases and J 11 bases; bases outside gene matches: 2. CDR1 and CDR2 (germline): ENHRY, SYGVKD. CDR3 coding DNA: TGTGCCATCAGTGTCCAGGGGGCACCCCTCCACTTT. It encodes CAISVQGAPLHF.

The genes are TRBV5-1 and TRBJ2-1; 7 bases align to TRBD2. This CDR3 has 17 residues. The junction had 9 bases not matched to a gene; V was cut back by 3 bases and J by 0 bases. CDR1 SGHRS and CDR2 YFSETQ come from the germline V gene. The CDR3 region has the DNA TGCGCCAGCAGCTACCTTCCTAGCGGCAGCTCCTACAATGAGCAGTTCTTC. Its translation is CASSYLPSGSSYNEQFF. The full variable domain, its missing parts supplied by reference TRBV5-1 and TRBJ2-1, is KAGVTQTPRYLIKTRGQQVTLSCSPISGHRSVSWYQQTPGQGLQFLFEYFSETQRNKGNFPGRFSGRQFSNSRSEMNVSTLELGDSALYLCASSYLPSGSSYNEQFFGPGTRLTVL.

The V gene is TRBV3-1 (or the pseudogene TRBV3-2), the J gene TRBJ2-2; 8 bases are a match to TRBD2. CDR3 size: 15 residues. The germline gives CDR1 LGHDT, CDR2 YNNKEL (reference sequence). V gave up 4 bases and J gave up 4 bases; unmatched junction bases: 5. The CDR3 region has the DNA TGTGCCAGCAGCCCCTCCCGGGGGGGCACCGGGGAGCTGTTTTTT. Translation: CASSPSRGGTGELFF.

This clone came up once. The chain employs TRBV20-1 and TRBJ1-1, with a tentative D call TRBD1 (5 bases). The length of the CDR3 is 11 residues. CDR1 is DFQATT, CDR2 SNEGSKA, per germline (reference sequence). V was trimmed by 5 bases and J by 11 bases, leaving 15 bases between them. The CDR3 DNA is TGCAGTGCTTTTCAGGGAAACAGGGCTTTCTTT. Encoded protein: CSAFQGNRAFF.

The gene calls are TRBV18 and TRBJ1-1, with 7 bases identical to TRBD1. The CDR3 has 14 amino acids. Germline assignment: CDR1 KGHSH and CDR2 LQKENI. V lost 0 bases, J lost 5 bases, and 3 bases stayed unmatched. CDR3 sequence: CASSPPPGGTEAFF. CDR3 coding DNA: TGTGCCAGCTCACCACCCCCAGGGGGAACTGAAGCTTTCTTT. The full variable domain, its missing parts supplied by reference TRBV18 and TRBJ1-1, is NAGVMQNPRHLVRRRGQEARLRCSPMKGHSHVYWYRQLPEEGLKFMVYLQKENIIDESGMPKERFSAEFPKEGPSILRIQQVVRGDSAAYFCASSPPPGGTEAFFGQGTRLTVV.

The rearrangement links TRBV27 to TRBJ1-6, with 8 bases aligning to TRBD1. Germline assignment: CDR1 MNHEY and CDR2 SMNVEV (reference sequence). There are 17 residues in the CDR3. The junction had 9 bases not matched to a gene; V was cut back by 8 bases and J by 0 bases. The CDR3: CASVRDRRSSYNSPLHF. CDR3 coding DNA: TGTGCCAGCGTCCGGGACAGGAGGAGCTCCTATAATTCACCCCTCCACTTT.

This clone was counted once. This sequence joins TRBV7-8 and TRBJ2-7; perhaps TRBD2 as D (5 bases). Trimming took 0 bases from V and 6 from J, leaving 18 bases between them. Germline V lookup: CDR1 SGHVS, CDR2 FQNEAQ. The CDR3 is made up of 16 amino acids. The CDR3 is CASSLASRLTIAEQYF. The CDR3, as DNA: TGTGCCAGCAGCTTAGCTTCGAGACTAACGATCGCCGAGCAGTACTTC.

The rearrangement uses TRBV6-4 and TRBJ1-2, with D unresolved. V lost 3 bases and J lost 7, with 12 bases in between. Germline values: CDR1 MRHNA, CDR2 SNTAGT. The CDR3 sequence is 13 residues long. CDR3 sequence (DNA): TGTGCCAGCAGTGATATTCGGAGTAGTGGCTACACCTTC. Residues: CASSDIRSSGYTF.

The chain joins TRBV29-1 to TRBJ1-3; 8 bases map to TRBD1. The CDR3 is 12 amino acids. Germline CDR1 is SQVTM and CDR2 is ANQGSEA. J gave up 4 bases and V 7 bases, and 3 bases lay outside the gene matches. The DNA of the CDR3 is TGCAGCGCAGGGACAGGAGGAAACACCATATATTTT. It codes for CSAGTGGNTIYF.

This chain connects TRBV19 to TRBJ1-2; tentative D call: TRBD1 (5 bases). The V and J ends lost 5 bases and 3 bases respectively, with 10 bases between them. Germline V gene sequence: CDR1 LNHDA, CDR2 SQIVND (reference sequence). The CDR3 is made up of 13 amino acids. The CDR3 loop is CASSVTGDYGYTF. The CDR3 nucleotides are TGTGCCAGTAGTGTTACGGGGGACTATGGCTACACCTTC.

This clone was found many times. V gene TRBV30 combines with J gene TRBJ2-7, with a weak D call TRBD1 (6 bases). Trimming shortened V by 3 bases and J by 3 bases, and 9 bases separated the two germline ends. The germline V gene has CDR1 GTSNPN and CDR2 SVGIG (reference sequence). The CDR3 length is 12 residues. This CDR3 reads CAWSTGFYEQYF. The CDR3 nucleotides are TGTGCCTGGAGCACAGGGTTCTACGAGCAGTACTTC.

The chain recombines TRBV4-1 with TRBJ1-1, with a tentative D call TRBD1 (6 bases). The germline CDR1 and CDR2 sequences are MGHRA and YSYEKL. The V end lost 3 bases, the J end lost 4 bases, and 18 bases lay between the germline ends. The CDR3 is made up of 16 amino acids. The CDR3 sequence: CASSQAAGVLGTEAFF. CDR3 DNA sequence: TGCGCCAGCAGCCAGGCGGCAGGGGTTTTAGGCACTGAAGCTTTCTTT.